This T cell receptor (beta chain) was captured by sequencing in a study of blood T cell repertoires in COVID-19. Study at large: Sources were T cells, B-cell-depleted T cells, or PBMCs; the material itself was cDNA or gDNA.

This CDR3 has 15 residues. Looked up from germline, CDR1 is MNHEY and CDR2 is SVGAGI. V lost 7 bases to trimming and J lost 11 bases, with 24 bases between them. It was during active infection that Seattle patients were enrolled and then longitudinally followed. Per the original data handling: The assay estimated nucleated cells by amplifying reference gene primers. Measured with immunoSEQ multiplex PCR; TCRdb has only the in-frame clones, and not every one. D and trimming come from the DNA, and the V and J calls and clone size come from that table. The table has some 360,000 clones, approximately 89% seen once.

This chain connects TRBV6-5 to TRBJ2-1, with D tentatively TRBD1 (6 bases). Sequencing was performed on peripheral blood. The receptor was isolated from a woman aged 60-70 years with COVID-19, enrolled during active disease. Here the CDR3 DNA reads TGTGCCAGCATCCCCGGCAGGGGCCGTTTGAATAAGCAGTTCTTC. Amino acid sequence: CASIPGRGRLNKQFF.